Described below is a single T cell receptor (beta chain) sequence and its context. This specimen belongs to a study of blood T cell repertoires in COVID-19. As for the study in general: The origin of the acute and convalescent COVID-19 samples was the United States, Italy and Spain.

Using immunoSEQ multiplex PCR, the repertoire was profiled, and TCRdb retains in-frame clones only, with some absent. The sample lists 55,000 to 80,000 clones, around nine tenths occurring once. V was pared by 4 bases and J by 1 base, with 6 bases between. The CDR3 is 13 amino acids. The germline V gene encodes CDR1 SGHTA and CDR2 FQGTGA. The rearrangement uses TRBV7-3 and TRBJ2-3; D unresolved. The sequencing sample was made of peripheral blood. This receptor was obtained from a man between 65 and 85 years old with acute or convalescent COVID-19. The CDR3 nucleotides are TGTGCCAGCAGCTCCCCCGGCACAGATACGCAGTATTTT. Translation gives CASSSPGTDTQYF. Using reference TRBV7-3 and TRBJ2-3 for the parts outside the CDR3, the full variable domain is GAGVSQTPSNKVTEKGKYVELRCDPISGHTALYWYRQSLGQGPEFLIYFQGTGAADDSGLPNDRFFAVRPEGSVSTLKIQRTERGDSAVYLCASSSPGTDTQYFGPGTRLTVL.